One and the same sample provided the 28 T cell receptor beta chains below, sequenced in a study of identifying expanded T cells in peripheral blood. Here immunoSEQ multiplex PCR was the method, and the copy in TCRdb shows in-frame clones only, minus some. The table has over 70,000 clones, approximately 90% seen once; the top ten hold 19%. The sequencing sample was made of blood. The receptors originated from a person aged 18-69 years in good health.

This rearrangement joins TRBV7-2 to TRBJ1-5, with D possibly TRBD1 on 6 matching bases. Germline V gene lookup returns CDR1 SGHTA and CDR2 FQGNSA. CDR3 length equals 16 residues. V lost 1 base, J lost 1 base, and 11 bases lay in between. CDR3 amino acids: CASSLDGGVSNQPQHF. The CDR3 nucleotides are TGTGCCAGCAGCTTAGACGGGGGCGTAAGCAATCAGCCCCAGCATTTT.

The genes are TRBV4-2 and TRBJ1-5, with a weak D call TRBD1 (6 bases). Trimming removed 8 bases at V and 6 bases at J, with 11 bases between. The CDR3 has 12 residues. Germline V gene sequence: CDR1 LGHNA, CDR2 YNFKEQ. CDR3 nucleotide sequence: TGTGCCAGCGGGGTACAGGGTCAGCCCCAGCATTTT. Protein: CASGVQGQPQHF.

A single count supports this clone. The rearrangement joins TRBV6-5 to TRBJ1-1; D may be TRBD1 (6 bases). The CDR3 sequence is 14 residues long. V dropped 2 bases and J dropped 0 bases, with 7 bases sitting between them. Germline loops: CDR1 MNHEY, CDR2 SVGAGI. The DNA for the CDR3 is TGTGCCAGCAGTTACGGGGGCGTGAACACTGAAGCTTTCTTT. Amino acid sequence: CASSYGGVNTEAFF.

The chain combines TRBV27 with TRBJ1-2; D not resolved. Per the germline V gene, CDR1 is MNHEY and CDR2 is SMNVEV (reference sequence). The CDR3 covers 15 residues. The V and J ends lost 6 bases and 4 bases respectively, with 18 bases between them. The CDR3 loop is CASRPTLTSGYGYTF. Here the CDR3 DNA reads TGTGCCAGCAGGCCAACTTTAACCTCCGGCTATGGCTACACCTTC.

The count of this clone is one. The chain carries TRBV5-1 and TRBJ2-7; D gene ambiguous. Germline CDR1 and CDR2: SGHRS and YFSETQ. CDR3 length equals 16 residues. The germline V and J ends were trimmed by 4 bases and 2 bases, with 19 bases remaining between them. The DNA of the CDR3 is TGCGCCAGCAGCCTGGAAATCGATATTCCCACCTACGAGCAGTACTTC. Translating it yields CASSLEIDIPTYEQYF.

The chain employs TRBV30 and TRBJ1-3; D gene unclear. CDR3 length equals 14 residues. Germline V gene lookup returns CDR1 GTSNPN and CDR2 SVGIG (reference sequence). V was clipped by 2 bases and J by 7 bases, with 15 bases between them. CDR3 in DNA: TGTGCCTGGAGTACGTTGACAAGGTTGAACACCATATATTTT. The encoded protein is CAWSTLTRLNTIYF.

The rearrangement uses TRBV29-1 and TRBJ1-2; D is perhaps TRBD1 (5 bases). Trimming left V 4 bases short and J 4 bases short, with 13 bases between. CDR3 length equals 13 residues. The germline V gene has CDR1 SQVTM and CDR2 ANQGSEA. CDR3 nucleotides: TGCAGCGTTGTAGGGGAATCCATCTATGGCTACACCTTC. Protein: CSVVGESIYGYTF.

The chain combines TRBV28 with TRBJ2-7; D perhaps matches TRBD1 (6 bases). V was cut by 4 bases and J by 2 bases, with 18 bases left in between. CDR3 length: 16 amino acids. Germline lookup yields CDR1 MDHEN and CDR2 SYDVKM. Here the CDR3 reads CASSSLTQGPTYEQYF. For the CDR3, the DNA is TGTGCCAGCAGTTCCCTGACACAGGGTCCTACCTACGAGCAGTACTTC.

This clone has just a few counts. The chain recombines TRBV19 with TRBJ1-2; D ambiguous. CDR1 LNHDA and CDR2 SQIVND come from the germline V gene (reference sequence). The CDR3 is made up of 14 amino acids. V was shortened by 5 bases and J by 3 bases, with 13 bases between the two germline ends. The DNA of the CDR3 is TGTGCCAGTAGTTATCTGGAGATCTACTATGGCTACACCTTC. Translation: CASSYLEIYYGYTF. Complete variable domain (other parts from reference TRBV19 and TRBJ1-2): DGGITQSPKYLFRKEGQNVTLSCEQNLNHDAMYWYRQDPGQGLRLIYYSQIVNDFQKGDIAEGYSVSREKKESFPLTVTSAQKNPTAFYLCASSYLEIYYGYTFGSGTRLTVV.

Here the CDR3 reads CSVSPDLMGGELFF. The CDR3 DNA reads as TGCAGCGTTTCCCCGGACTTGATGGGCGGGGAGCTGTTTTTT. The chain is built from TRBV29-1 and TRBJ2-2; D may be TRBD2 (5 bases). V was pared by 5 bases and J by 7 bases, with 17 bases between. The CDR3 is 14 amino acids. Looked up from germline, CDR1 is SQVTM and CDR2 is ANQGSEA.

As DNA, the CDR3 is TGTGCCAGCAGCCCGTCCCCATACAGACCCTCTACGCAGTACTTC. Protein product: CASSPSPYRPSTQYF. V gene TRBV7-2 combines with J gene TRBJ2-7; no clear D gene. The ends were cut back, 5 bases at V and 9 bases at J, with 23 bases in the middle. The CDR3 extends over 15 amino acids. Germline V lookup: CDR1 SGHTA, CDR2 FQGNSA.

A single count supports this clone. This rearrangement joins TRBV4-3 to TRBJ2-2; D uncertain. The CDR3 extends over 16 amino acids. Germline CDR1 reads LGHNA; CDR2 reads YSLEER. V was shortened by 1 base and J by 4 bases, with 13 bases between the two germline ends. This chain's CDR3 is CASSQVHGLGTGELFF. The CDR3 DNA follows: TGCGCCAGCAGCCAAGTGCACGGGTTGGGCACCGGGGAGCTGTTTTTT.

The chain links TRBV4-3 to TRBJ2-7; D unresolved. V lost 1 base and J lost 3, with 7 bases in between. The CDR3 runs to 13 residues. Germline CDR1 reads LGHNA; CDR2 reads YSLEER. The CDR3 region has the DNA TGCGCCAGCAGCCAAGGCAGAAACTACGAGCAGTACTTC. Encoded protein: CASSQGRNYEQYF.

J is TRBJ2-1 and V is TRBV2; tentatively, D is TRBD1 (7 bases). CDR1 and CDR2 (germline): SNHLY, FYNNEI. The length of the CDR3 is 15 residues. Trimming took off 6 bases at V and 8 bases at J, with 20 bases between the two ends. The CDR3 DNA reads TGTGCCAGCAGACACCTAGGGGGGACAGCTGATGAGCAGTTCTTC. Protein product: CASRHLGGTADEQFF. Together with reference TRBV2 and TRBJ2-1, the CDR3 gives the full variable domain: EPEVTQTPSHQVTQMGQEVILRCVPISNHLYFYWYRQILGQKVEFLVSFYNNEISEKSEIFDDQFSVERPDGSNFTLKIRSTKLEDSAMYFCASRHLGGTADEQFFGPGTRLTVL.

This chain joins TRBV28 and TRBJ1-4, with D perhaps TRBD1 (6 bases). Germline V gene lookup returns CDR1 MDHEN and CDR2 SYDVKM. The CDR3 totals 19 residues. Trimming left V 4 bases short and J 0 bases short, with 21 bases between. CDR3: CASSSYRVRSVSTNEKLFF. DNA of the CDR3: TGTGCCAGCAGTTCGTACAGGGTACGCTCCGTTTCAACTAATGAAAAACTGTTTTTT.

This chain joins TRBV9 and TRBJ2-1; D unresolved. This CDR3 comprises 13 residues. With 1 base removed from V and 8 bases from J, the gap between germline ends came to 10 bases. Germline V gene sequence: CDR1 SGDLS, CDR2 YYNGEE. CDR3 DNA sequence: TGTGCCAGCAGCGTATATGATTGGGATGAGCAGTTCTTC. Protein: CASSVYDWDEQFF.

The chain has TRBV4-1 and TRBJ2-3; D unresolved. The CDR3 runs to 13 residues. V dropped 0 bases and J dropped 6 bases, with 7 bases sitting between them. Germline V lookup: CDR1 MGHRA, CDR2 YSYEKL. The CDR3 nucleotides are TGCGCCAGCAGCCAAGATTCCAGTGATACGCAGTATTTT. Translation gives CASSQDSSDTQYF.

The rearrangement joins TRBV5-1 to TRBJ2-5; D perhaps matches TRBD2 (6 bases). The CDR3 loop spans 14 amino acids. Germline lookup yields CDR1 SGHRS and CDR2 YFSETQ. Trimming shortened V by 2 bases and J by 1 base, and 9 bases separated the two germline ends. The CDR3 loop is CASSFPGAQETQYF. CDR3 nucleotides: TGCGCCAGCAGCTTTCCGGGAGCCCAAGAGACCCAGTACTTC.

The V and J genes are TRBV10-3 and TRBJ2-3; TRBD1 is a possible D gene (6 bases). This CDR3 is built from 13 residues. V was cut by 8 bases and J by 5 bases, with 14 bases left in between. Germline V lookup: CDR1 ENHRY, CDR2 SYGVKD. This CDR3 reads CAIGDLQGDTQYF. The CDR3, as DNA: TGTGCCATCGGGGACCTACAGGGAGATACGCAGTATTTT.

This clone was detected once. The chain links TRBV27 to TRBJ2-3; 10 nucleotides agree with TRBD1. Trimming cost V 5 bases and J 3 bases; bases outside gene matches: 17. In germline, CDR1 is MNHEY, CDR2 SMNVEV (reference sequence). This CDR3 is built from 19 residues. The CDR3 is CASSETPQTGGPGTDTQYF. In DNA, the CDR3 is TGTGCCAGCAGTGAGACTCCTCAGACAGGGGGCCCTGGGACAGATACGCAGTATTTT.

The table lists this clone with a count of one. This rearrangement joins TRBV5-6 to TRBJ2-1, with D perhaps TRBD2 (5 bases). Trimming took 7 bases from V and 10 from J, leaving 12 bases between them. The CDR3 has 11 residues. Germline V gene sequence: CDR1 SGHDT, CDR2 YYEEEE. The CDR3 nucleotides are TGTGCCAGCCGGGGAGTTTTAGAGCAGTTCTTC. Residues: CASRGVLEQFF.

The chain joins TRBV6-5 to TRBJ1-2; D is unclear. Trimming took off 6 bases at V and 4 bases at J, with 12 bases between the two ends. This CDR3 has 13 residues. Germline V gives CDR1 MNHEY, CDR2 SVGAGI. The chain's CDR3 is CASSPAGFYGYTF. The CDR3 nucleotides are TGTGCCAGCAGCCCCGCTGGGTTCTATGGCTACACCTTC.

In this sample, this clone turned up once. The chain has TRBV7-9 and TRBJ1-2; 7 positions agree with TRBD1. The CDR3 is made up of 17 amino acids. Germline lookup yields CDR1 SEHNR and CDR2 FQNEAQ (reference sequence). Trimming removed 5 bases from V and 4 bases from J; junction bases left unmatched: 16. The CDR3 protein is CASSPGTAHAFLYGYTF. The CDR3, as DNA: TGTGCCAGCAGCCCGGGGACAGCACATGCCTTTCTCTATGGCTACACCTTC.

CDR3: CASSIARGEGETQYF. The CDR3 DNA sequence: TGTGCCAGCAGCATAGCACGGGGGGAGGGTGAGACCCAGTACTTC. The chain has TRBV5-6 and TRBJ2-5, with 7 bases that match TRBD2. Germline CDR1 reads SGHDT; CDR2 reads YYEEEE. V lost 4 bases and J lost 5; bases outside the gene matches: 11. The CDR3 loop spans 15 amino acids.

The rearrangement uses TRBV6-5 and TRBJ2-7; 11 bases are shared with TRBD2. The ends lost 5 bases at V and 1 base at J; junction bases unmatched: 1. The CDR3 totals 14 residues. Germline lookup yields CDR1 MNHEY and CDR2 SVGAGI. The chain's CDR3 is CASSASGGSYEQYF. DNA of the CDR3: TGTGCCAGCAGTGCTAGCGGGGGGTCCTACGAGCAGTACTTC.

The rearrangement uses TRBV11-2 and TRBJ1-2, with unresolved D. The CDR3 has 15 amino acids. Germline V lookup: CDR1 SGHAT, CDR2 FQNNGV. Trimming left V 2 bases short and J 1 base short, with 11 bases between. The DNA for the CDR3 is TGTGCCAGCAGCTTATTTTCTGGCATTAACTATGGCTACACCTTC. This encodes CASSLFSGINYGYTF.

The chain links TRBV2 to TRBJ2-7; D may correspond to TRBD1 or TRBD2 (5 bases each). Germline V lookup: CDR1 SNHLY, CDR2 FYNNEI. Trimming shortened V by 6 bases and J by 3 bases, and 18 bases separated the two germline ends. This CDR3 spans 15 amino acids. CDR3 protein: CASRQWAEGIYEQYF. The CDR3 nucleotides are TGTGCCAGCAGACAGTGGGCAGAGGGGATCTACGAGCAGTACTTC.

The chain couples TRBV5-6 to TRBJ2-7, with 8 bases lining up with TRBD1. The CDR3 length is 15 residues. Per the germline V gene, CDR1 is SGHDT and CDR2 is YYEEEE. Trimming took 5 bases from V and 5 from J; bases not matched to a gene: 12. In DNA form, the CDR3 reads TGTGCCAGCAGGGCCGAAAGGACAGGGATCGACGAGCAGTACTTC. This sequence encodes CASRAERTGIDEQYF.